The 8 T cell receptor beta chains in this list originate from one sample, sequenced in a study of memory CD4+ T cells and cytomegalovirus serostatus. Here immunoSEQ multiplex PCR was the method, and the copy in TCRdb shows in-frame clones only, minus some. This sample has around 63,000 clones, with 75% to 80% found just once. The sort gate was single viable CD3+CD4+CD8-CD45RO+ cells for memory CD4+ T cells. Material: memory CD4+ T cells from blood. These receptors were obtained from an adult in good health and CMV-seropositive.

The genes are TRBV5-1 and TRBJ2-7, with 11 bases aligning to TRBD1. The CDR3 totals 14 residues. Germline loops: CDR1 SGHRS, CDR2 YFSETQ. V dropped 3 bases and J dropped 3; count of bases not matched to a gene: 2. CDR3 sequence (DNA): TGCGCCAGCAGCTCCGGGACAGGGGGCTACGAGCAGTACTTC. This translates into CASSSGTGGYEQYF.

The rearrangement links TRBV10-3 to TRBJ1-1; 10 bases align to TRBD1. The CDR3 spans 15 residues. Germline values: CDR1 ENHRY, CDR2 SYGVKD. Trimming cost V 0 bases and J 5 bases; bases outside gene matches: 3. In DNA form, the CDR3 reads TGTGCCATCAGTGAGTCGAGGACAGGGGGTACTGAAGCTTTCTTT. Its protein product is CAISESRTGGTEAFF.

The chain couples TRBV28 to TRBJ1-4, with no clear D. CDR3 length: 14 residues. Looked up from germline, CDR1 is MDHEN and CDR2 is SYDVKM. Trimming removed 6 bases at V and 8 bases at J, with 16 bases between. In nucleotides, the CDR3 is TGTGCCAGCAGAGAGGCAGGAAGTAGGGAAAAACTGTTTTTT. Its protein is CASREAGSREKLFF. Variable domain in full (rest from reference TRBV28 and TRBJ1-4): DVKVTQSSRYLVKRTGEKVFLECVQDMDHENMFWYRQDPGLGLRLIYFSYDVKMKEKGDIPEGYSVSREKKERFSLILESASTNQTSMYLCASREAGSREKLFFGSGTQLSVL.

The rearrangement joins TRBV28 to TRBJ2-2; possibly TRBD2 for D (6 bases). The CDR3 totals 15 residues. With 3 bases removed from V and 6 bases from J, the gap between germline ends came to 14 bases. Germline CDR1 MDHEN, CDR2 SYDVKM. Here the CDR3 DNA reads TGTGCCAGCAGTTTCCGGTGGAGGGACCCCGGGGAGCTGTTTTTT. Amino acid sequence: CASSFRWRDPGELFF.

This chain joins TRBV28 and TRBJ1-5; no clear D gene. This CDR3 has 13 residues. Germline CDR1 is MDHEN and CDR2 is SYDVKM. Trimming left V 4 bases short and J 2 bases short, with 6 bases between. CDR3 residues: CASSSGGNQPQHF. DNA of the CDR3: TGTGCCAGCAGTTCGGGAGGCAATCAGCCCCAGCATTTT.

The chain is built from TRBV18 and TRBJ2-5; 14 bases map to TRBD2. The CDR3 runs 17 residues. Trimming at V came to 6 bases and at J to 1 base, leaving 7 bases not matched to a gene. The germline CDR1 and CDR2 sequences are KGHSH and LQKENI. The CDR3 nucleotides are TGTGCCAGCTCGCGACTAGCGGGAGGGGCCTCCCAAGAGACCCAGTACTTC. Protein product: CASSRLAGGASQETQYF.

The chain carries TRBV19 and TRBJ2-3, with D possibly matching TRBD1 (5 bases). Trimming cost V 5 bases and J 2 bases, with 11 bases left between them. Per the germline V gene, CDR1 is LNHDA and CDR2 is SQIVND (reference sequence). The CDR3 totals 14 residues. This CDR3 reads CASSSGPATDTQYF. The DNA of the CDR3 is TGTGCCAGTAGTTCAGGGCCTGCCACAGATACGCAGTATTTT.

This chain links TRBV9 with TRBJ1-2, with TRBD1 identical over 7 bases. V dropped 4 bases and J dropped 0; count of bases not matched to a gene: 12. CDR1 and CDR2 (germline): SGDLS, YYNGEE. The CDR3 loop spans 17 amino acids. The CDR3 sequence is CASSPGDSSPANYGYTF. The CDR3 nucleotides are TGTGCCAGCAGCCCCGGGGACAGTTCACCAGCTAACTATGGCTACACCTTC. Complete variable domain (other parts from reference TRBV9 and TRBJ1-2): DSGVTQTPKHLITATGQRVTLRCSPRSGDLSVYWYQQSLDQGLQFLIQYYNGEERAKGNILERFSAQQFPDLHSELNLSSLELGDSALYFCASSPGDSSPANYGYTFGSGTRLTVV.